This T cell receptor (beta chain) was observed in a study of human T cells and chemical hapten exposure (dated by TCRdb to the early 2020s). Study-level background: For sensitization, 2% DPC in acetone was applied to a 2 cm by 2 cm area of upper inner arm skin. Throughout the study period of roughly five months, patients also received therapeutic DPC doses to the scalp every week. Patch testing on the upper back used Finn chambers containing 0.01% DPC, with scoring done after 6 days according to International Contact Dermatitis Research Group standards. Most of the patients in the cohort were female, and the cohort covered alopecia areata with under or over 50% scalp involvement, alopecia totalis and alopecia universalis. Libraries were pooled for sequencing, and variation in per-sample TCR yields was attributed mainly to small differences in library volumes within the pool. In alopecia patients, the study followed how the peripheral blood TCR repertoire changed in vivo over primary and secondary sensitization to diphenylcyclopropenone (DPC), a hapten. Blood samples were taken from patients before sensitization (week 0) and at 2, 6 and about 24 weeks after DPC sensitization. About 30 alopecia patients provided blood for TCR sequencing at one to four time points (pre-sensitization, 2, 6 and 24 weeks).

Libraries were built with RACE. Sequencing took place on a NextSeq 500. During library preparation, unique molecular identifiers were attached to individual cDNA molecules so that TCRs could be counted in a quantitative, reproducible way. Each blood RNA sample was used to sequence both TCR alpha and TCR beta chains. From the authors' description of their analysis: Samples had a median of about 96,000 TCRs, with a range from about 23,224 to 750,000. The Decombinator software suite was used to annotate the V, J and CDR3 of the TCR reads. For the PS versus PT1 abundance plots, all samples were subsampled to the same number of TCRs (28,000). TCRs were defined as expanded if absent before sensitization and observed at least eight times at the 2-week time point. The raw public data were reprocessed by TCRdb itself: fastp quality trimming at Q25, MiXCR clonotype calling, in-frame beta chains only. Rows are unified per CDR3 protein, each entry keeping the most common DNA and genes. The V and J calls and clone size come from TCRdb's table, not from the authors' own analysis. This sample lists tens of thousands of distinct CDR3 sequences; about 11% were detected once. Clones ranked in the top ten supply 4% of the sample.

Sample time point, as interpreted from the label and publication: pre-sensitization, week 0. The treatment or condition label, read with the paper, signifies: therapeutic diphenylcyclopropenone sensitization with weekly scalp DPC. Blood at each patch-test visit was drawn before the patch test was applied. Patients were eligible if aged 18 to 70, diagnosed with alopecia and judged suitable for DPC therapy, and pregnant patients were excluded. Total RNA was extracted from unfractionated whole blood collected in Tempus Blood RNA tubes. Comments on this clonotype: This clone's antigen is unknown. The sample holds no much larger clone one base away, and base qualities are not on file.

Broader findings and caveats from the paper: DPC sensitization did not change the number of TCRs with a frequency above 1 in 1000, and there was no evidence of changes in global repertoire structure. Because every patient had alopecia, a presumed autoimmune disease, the patients' immune response might differ from that of healthy individuals. Compared with pre-sensitization or healthy control sets, expanded TCRs formed significantly more large CDR3 similarity clusters, which is consistent with antigen-driven responses. After repeated subsampling, changes were observed in the strength of the expansion versus patch-test correlation and in the threshold at which the correlation became significant. Patch test score correlated positively with the number of PT1 expanded TCRs, reaching significance at thresholds 8, 16 and 32 but not at 4.

V loses 7 bases of germline sequence and J loses 0 bases, and the interval between the two ends is 21 bases. The germline V gene encodes CDR1 MNHEY and CDR2 SVGEGT. The CDR3 covers 17 residues, taking in both the cysteine and the phenylalanine. The only DNA kept is the CDR3, 51 bases in frame from the first base. The sequence joins TRBV6-2 or TRBV6-3 to TRBJ1-1, and TRBD1 may be the D gene, going by 6 matching bases. The sequenced sample was whole blood, obtained in connection with sensitization to the hapten diphenylcyclopropenone (DPC). This TCR was recovered from a woman in her forties with alopecia areata. Some clones in this sample may be carry-over from other donors' samples. The CDR3 protein is CASTADRTKKMNTEAFF. In nucleotides, the sequence is TGTGCCAGCACTGCAGACAGGACGAAAAAAATGAACACTGAAGCTTTCTTT.